Below are 23 T cell receptor beta chains sequenced from a single sample in a study of T cell clones after liver transplantation. Measured with immunoSEQ multiplex PCR; TCRdb has only the in-frame clones, and not every one. Among about 75,000 clones listed, roughly 84% were seen once. Here the sequenced sample was CD4+ T cells from blood, taken less than 50 months after liver transplant. The receptors originated from a human patient who received a liver transplant. Some T cells may originate from the graft donor.

This sequence joins TRBV7-9 and TRBJ1-2, with TRBD1 matching 9 bases. The CDR3 covers 13 residues. The V gene end was trimmed by 5 bases and the J gene end by 4 bases; junction bases not matched to a gene: 2. Looked up from germline, CDR1 is SEHNR and CDR2 is FQNEAQ (reference sequence). CDR3 coding DNA: TGTGCCAGCAGCGTACAGGGGGCCTATGGCTACACCTTC. Amino acid sequence: CASSVQGAYGYTF.

As regards this clone: The same CDR3 is also encoded by other DNA sequences in this sample. The chain joins TRBV7-3 to TRBJ1-1, with D tentatively TRBD1 (5 bases). V dropped 1 base and J dropped 3 bases, with 6 bases sitting between them. The CDR3 is made up of 13 amino acids. In germline, CDR1 is SGHTA, CDR2 FQGTGA. CDR3 loop: CASSLRGDTEAFF. The CDR3 bases are TGTGCCAGCAGCTTAAGGGGGGACACTGAAGCTTTCTTT.

This clone was found a few times. The rearrangement links TRBV19 to TRBJ1-1; D not certain. The V gene's germline CDR1 is LNHDA and CDR2 SQIVND (reference sequence). Trimming stripped 7 bases from V and 2 bases from J, with 2 bases between. The CDR3 covers 10 residues. The DNA for the CDR3 is TGTGCCAGTAACAACACTGAAGCTTTCTTT. Translated, it gives CASNNTEAFF. The full variable domain, completed using reference TRBV19 and TRBJ1-1, is DGGITQSPKYLFRKEGQNVTLSCEQNLNHDAMYWYRQDPGQGLRLIYYSQIVNDFQKGDIAEGYSVSREKKESFPLTVTSAQKNPTAFYLCASNNTEAFFGQGTRLTVV.

The chain recombines TRBV28 with TRBJ2-1; 16 nucleotides line up with TRBD2. This CDR3 has 17 residues. The trim removed 2 bases at V and 6 bases at J, leaving 4 bases unmatched. In germline, CDR1 is MDHEN, CDR2 SYDVKM. For the CDR3, the DNA is TGTGCCAGCAGTTTACTTGGGACTAGCGGGAGGGCCAATGAGCAGTTCTTC. Residues: CASSLLGTSGRANEQFF.

The chain joins TRBV7-2 to TRBJ2-3; 13 nucleotides align to TRBD2. Germline CDR1 is SGHTA and CDR2 is FQGNSA. The CDR3 sequence is 18 residues long. V shed 2 bases, J shed 0 bases, and the junction held 5 bases outside the gene matches. The CDR3 DNA follows: TGTGCCAGCAGCTTATGGGGACTAGCGGGAACTAGCACAGATACGCAGTATTTT. Translated, it gives CASSLWGLAGTSTDTQYF.

The CDR3: CASSLVGTGGSGNTIYF. CDR3 DNA: TGTGCCAGCAGCTTAGTGGGGACAGGGGGCTCTGGAAACACCATATATTTT. V is TRBV7-8 and J is TRBJ1-3; 11 nucleotides align to TRBD1. The CDR3 has 17 amino acids. V trimming: 1 base; J trimming: 0 bases; junction bases outside the gene matches: 2. Germline V CDR1 and CDR2: SGHVS, FQNEAQ.

This sequence joins TRBV2 and TRBJ1-6; 7 bases match TRBD1. The CDR3 totals 15 residues. The trim removed 5 bases at V and 7 bases at J, leaving 8 bases unmatched. Per germline, CDR1 SNHLY and CDR2 FYNNEI. The CDR3 spells CASSPRQGENSPLHF. In DNA, the CDR3 is TGTGCCAGCAGTCCTCGACAGGGTGAAAATTCACCCCTCCACTTT.

The chain links TRBV30 to TRBJ2-1, with 8 bases that match TRBD2. CDR3 length: 13 amino acids. Germline loops: CDR1 GTSNPN, CDR2 SVGIG (reference sequence). V lost 6 bases, J lost 7 bases, and 8 bases stayed unmatched. The CDR3 sequence is CACTPAGVNEQFF. The CDR3 DNA reads TGTGCCTGCACGCCAGCGGGAGTAAATGAGCAGTTCTTC.

The J gene is TRBJ2-7, the V gene TRBV4-3; D is unresolved. This CDR3 region has 14 residues. CDR1 is LGHNA and CDR2 is YSLEER in the germline V gene. Between the trimmed V and J ends, which lost 0 bases and 0 bases, there was a span of 6 bases. The CDR3 region has the DNA TGCGCCAGCAGCCAAGATCGGGTCTCCTACGAGCAGTACTTC. Translated: CASSQDRVSYEQYF.

The chain employs TRBV9 and TRBJ2-1, with D unclear. The CDR3 covers 14 residues. Per the germline V gene, CDR1 is SGDLS and CDR2 is YYNGEE. Trimming cost V 4 bases and J 2 bases, with 10 bases left between them. CDR3 sequence: CASSLGGAYNEQFF. In DNA form, the CDR3 reads TGTGCCAGCAGCCTAGGCGGCGCCTACAATGAGCAGTTCTTC.

Of note for this clone: This likely comes from a read error, as the CDR3 has no conserved phenylalanine or tryptophan at its end. Because the CDR3's place on the DNA is in doubt, the DNA is left out and the CDR3 is given as listed by TCRdb. The chain is built from TRBV7-2 and TRBJ2-7; the D call TRBD2 from the table was never checked on the DNA. In germline, CDR1 is SGHTA, CDR2 FQGNSA. The length of the CDR3 is 12 amino acids, counting both ends. The CDR3: CASSSEGHKLYL.

The chain employs TRBV5-1 and TRBJ1-2, with TRBD1 matching over 9 bases. CDR1 SGHRS and CDR2 YFSETQ come from the germline V gene. The CDR3 is made up of 17 amino acids. V lost 0 bases to trimming and J lost 4 bases; unmatched junction nucleotides: 10. In nucleotides, the CDR3 is TGCGCCAGCAGCTTGGCTATCAATCCACAGGGGGCCTATGGCTACACCTTC. The encoded protein is CASSLAINPQGAYGYTF.

The V call is TRBV5-4, the J call TRBJ1-4, with D possibly being TRBD1 (6 bases). The germline V gene has CDR1 SGHNT and CDR2 YYREEE (reference sequence). This CDR3 has 13 amino acids. V lost 0 bases and J 7 bases, leaving 7 bases between the germline ends. The CDR3 reads CASSLEGVEKLFF. CDR3 DNA: TGTGCCAGCAGCTTGGAGGGGGTTGAAAAACTGTTTTTT.

This chain links TRBV12-1 with TRBJ2-1; TRBD2, the table's D call, was not compared with the DNA. TRBV12-1 corresponds to a pseudogene. The CDR3 sequence is 11 residues long. The CDR3 DNA reads TGTGCCAGCAGCTTTCGCGATGAGCAGTTCTTC. It encodes CASSFRDEQFF.

DNA of the CDR3: TGCAGCGTTGAGCGAGTGGCAGATACGCAGTATTTT. This gives the protein CSVERVADTQYF. The chain uses TRBV29-1 and TRBJ2-3, with D unclear. CDR1 and CDR2 from the germline V gene are SQVTM and ANQGSEA. The CDR3 has 12 residues. V lost 3 bases, J lost 4 bases, and 8 bases lay in between.

This chain uses TRBV7-9 with TRBJ2-7; D gene uncertain. The CDR3 extends over 14 amino acids. The germline V gene has CDR1 SEHNR and CDR2 FQNEAQ (reference sequence). The germline V and J ends were trimmed by 5 bases and 2 bases, with 13 bases remaining between them. CDR3 in amino acids: CASSAHGLTYEQYF. CDR3 bases: TGTGCCAGCAGCGCCCACGGCCTTACCTACGAGCAGTACTTC.

The V gene is TRBV5-1, the J gene TRBJ2-3; the D gene is possibly TRBD2 (7 bases). The CDR3 runs 17 residues. Trimming took off 3 bases at V and 0 bases at J, with 17 bases between the two ends. Germline-derived CDR1 and CDR2 are SGHRS and YFSETQ. CDR3 sequence: CASSSGAGQTSTDTQYF. The CDR3, as DNA: TGCGCCAGCAGCTCTGGAGCGGGACAAACAAGCACAGATACGCAGTATTTT.

The chain uses TRBV19 and TRBJ2-5; D ambiguous. This CDR3 has 14 amino acids. Germline CDR1 LNHDA, CDR2 SQIVND (reference sequence). Trimming took 3 bases from V and 5 from J, leaving 13 bases between them. The CDR3 region has the DNA TGTGCCAGTAGTATTTCTGGGTTCGGCGAGACCCAGTACTTC. It encodes CASSISGFGETQYF. The full variable domain, its missing parts supplied by reference TRBV19 and TRBJ2-5, is DGGITQSPKYLFRKEGQNVTLSCEQNLNHDAMYWYRQDPGQGLRLIYYSQIVNDFQKGDIAEGYSVSREKKESFPLTVTSAQKNPTAFYLCASSISGFGETQYFGPGTRLLVL.

The chain joins TRBV19 to TRBJ2-1; 14 bases map to TRBD2. The J segment lost 15 bases and the V segment lost 5 bases, leaving 9 bases of the junction unmatched. Germline V gene sequence: CDR1 LNHDA, CDR2 SQIVND (reference sequence). CDR3 length equals 14 residues. In DNA, the CDR3 is TGTGCCAGTAGTCTCGGGACTAGCGGGGGCGGAGGGTTCTTC. Protein sequence: CASSLGTSGGGGFF.

This clone qualifies as medium-sized (0.01 to 0.1%). This sequence joins TRBV2 and TRBJ1-3; TRBD1 aligns across 7 bases. With V trimmed by 9 bases and J by 0 bases, 5 bases remained unmatched. The CDR3 consists of 14 residues. CDR1 is SNHLY and CDR2 is FYNNEI in the germline V gene. The CDR3 loop is CASQTGSSGNTIYF. The CDR3 bases are TGTGCCAGTCAGACAGGGAGCTCTGGAAACACCATATATTTT.

J is TRBJ2-2 and V is TRBV14; TRBD1 agrees at 9 bases. The CDR3 is 15 residues long. Germline V gene data show CDR1 as SGHDN and CDR2 as FVKESK. The J segment lost 4 bases and the V segment lost 3 bases, leaving 3 bases of the junction unmatched. CDR3 nucleotide sequence: TGTGCCAGCAGCCAGTGGACAGGGGTCACCGGGGAGCTGTTTTTT. Encoded protein: CASSQWTGVTGELFF.

V gene TRBV9 combines with J gene TRBJ1-3; TRBD1 is a possible D gene (5 bases). Trimming cost V 2 bases and J 2 bases, with 8 bases left between them. From germline, CDR1 is SGDLS and CDR2 YYNGEE. CDR3 length: 14 amino acids. The CDR3 sequence is CASSVGQPGNTIYF. Here the CDR3 DNA reads TGTGCCAGCAGCGTGGGGCAACCTGGAAACACCATATATTTT.

The chain couples TRBV15 to TRBJ2-2; D call uncertain. The germline CDR1 and CDR2 sequences are LNHNV and YYDKDF (reference sequence). The CDR3 totals 14 residues. V was shortened by 1 base and J by 5 bases, with 8 bases between the two germline ends. The CDR3 loop reads CATSRGLGTGELFF. In DNA, the CDR3 is TGTGCCACCAGCAGAGGTTTGGGAACCGGGGAGCTGTTTTTT. Full variable domain (outside the CDR3, taken from reference TRBV15 and TRBJ2-2): DAMVIQNPRYQVTQFGKPVTLSCSQTLNHNVMYWYQQKSSQAPKLLFHYYDKDFNNEADTPDNFQSRRPNTSFCFLDIRSPGLGDTAMYLCATSRGLGTGELFFGEGSRLTVL.